The 21 T cell receptor beta chains reported below all come from one sample, sequenced in a study of blood T cell repertoires in COVID-19. Sequenced by immunoSEQ multiplex PCR; TCRdb stores in-frame clones only, minus some. The sample includes approximately 200,000 clones, around 87% of them seen just once. The sequenced sample consisted of peripheral blood. These receptors were collected from a woman in her 30s with active or convalescent COVID-19.

The chain has TRBV7-2 and TRBJ2-2; D gene uncertain. The CDR3 totals 14 residues. In germline, CDR1 is SGHTA, CDR2 FQGNSA. V lost 2 bases to trimming and J lost 3 bases, with 7 bases between them. DNA of the CDR3: TGTGCCAGCAGCTTACTATTTTACACCGGGGAGCTGTTTTTT. The encoded protein is CASSLLFYTGELFF.

V usage is TRBV20-1 and J usage is TRBJ2-1; 12 bases match TRBD2. Germline CDR1 DFQATT, CDR2 SNEGSKA (reference sequence). After removal of 3 bases from V and 7 bases from J, the junction contained 16 bases not matched to a gene. The length of the CDR3 is 18 residues. CDR3 in amino acids: CSASRYSPLAGGPNEQFF. The CDR3, as DNA: TGCAGTGCTAGTAGATATTCCCCGCTAGCGGGAGGGCCAAATGAGCAGTTCTTC.

This clone was seen only once. The chain joins TRBV19 to TRBJ1-5, with 8 bases that match TRBD1. V trimming: 3 bases; J trimming: 3 bases; junction bases outside the gene matches: 4. This CDR3 is 15 amino acids long. Germline-derived CDR1 and CDR2 are LNHDA and SQIVND (reference sequence). The CDR3 is CASSIGGQDNQPQHF. The CDR3 DNA reads as TGTGCCAGTAGTATTGGGGGACAGGACAATCAGCCCCAGCATTTT.

The chain joins TRBV27 to TRBJ2-4; D might be TRBD1 (5 bases). The CDR3 sequence is 13 residues long. Germline CDR1 is MNHEY and CDR2 is SMNVEV (reference sequence). Trimming left V 7 bases short and J 3 bases short, with 10 bases between. DNA for the CDR3: TGTGCCAGCAAAGGGGTCGGCAAAAACATTCAGTACTTC. Translated: CASKGVGKNIQYF.

V gene TRBV24-1 combines with J gene TRBJ2-2; 8 bases fit TRBD2. This CDR3 has 15 amino acids. CDR1 and CDR2 from the germline V gene are KGHDR and SFDVKD. Losses at the gene ends were 4 bases for V and 3 bases for J; bases not matched to a gene: 3. CDR3 DNA sequence: TGTGCCACCAGTGACCGGCGGGAGGACACCGGGGAGCTGTTTTTT. Residues: CATSDRREDTGELFF.

This chain joins TRBV28 and TRBJ2-7; 8 nucleotides align to TRBD1. The CDR3 sequence is 16 residues long. V lost 3 bases, J lost 2 bases, and 9 bases stayed unmatched. From germline, CDR1 is MDHEN and CDR2 SYDVKM. This CDR3 is CASSFSVETGAYEQYF. The CDR3 DNA reads as TGTGCCAGCAGTTTTTCCGTCGAGACAGGGGCCTACGAGCAGTACTTC.

The chain carries TRBV7-9 and TRBJ2-5; TRBD1 agrees at 9 bases. This CDR3 spans 16 amino acids. The J segment lost 4 bases and the V segment lost 5 bases, leaving 11 bases of the junction unmatched. CDR1 is SEHNR and CDR2 is FQNEAQ in the germline V gene (reference sequence). The CDR3 here is CASSPRDREGIETQYF. In nucleotides, the CDR3 is TGTGCCAGCAGCCCACGGGACAGGGAAGGAATAGAGACCCAGTACTTC. The full variable domain, in which reference TRBV7-9 and TRBJ2-5 provide the parts outside the CDR3, is DTGVSQNPRHKITKRGQNVTFRCDPISEHNRLYWYRQTLGQGPEFLTYFQNEAQLEKSRLLSDRFSAERPKGSFSTLEIQRTEQGDSAMYLCASSPRDREGIETQYFGPGTRLLVL.

The gene calls are TRBV27 and TRBJ2-7; D ambiguous. CDR1 is MNHEY and CDR2 is SMNVEV in the germline V gene (reference sequence). The length of the CDR3 is 13 residues. V dropped 3 bases and J dropped 0 bases, with 6 bases sitting between them. The DNA of the CDR3 is TGTGCCAGCAGTTTTTCGGGCTCCTACGAGCAGTACTTC. Protein product: CASSFSGSYEQYF.

This chain links TRBV9 with TRBJ2-1; TRBD2 agrees at 9 bases. Germline values: CDR1 SGDLS, CDR2 YYNGEE. After removal of 3 bases from V and 4 bases from J, the junction contained 5 bases not matched to a gene. This CDR3 comprises 15 residues. The CDR3 protein is CASSGREGIYNEQFF. CDR3 coding DNA: TGTGCCAGCAGCGGGCGGGAGGGAATTTACAATGAGCAGTTCTTC.

The CDR3 DNA is TGTGCCATCAGTCCCCAAGGGGGTACTCGATTCACTGAAGCTTTCTTT. Amino acid sequence: CAISPQGGTRFTEAFF. The chain recombines TRBV10-3 with TRBJ1-1, with a weak D call TRBD1 (6 bases). V lost 5 bases and J lost 4, with 20 bases in between. The germline CDR1 and CDR2 sequences are ENHRY and SYGVKD. The CDR3 extends over 16 amino acids.

The chain employs TRBV19 and TRBJ2-3, with D perhaps TRBD2 (6 bases). This CDR3 has 16 residues. Germline V gives CDR1 LNHDA, CDR2 SQIVND (reference sequence). The ends were cut back, 3 bases at V and 4 bases at J, with 17 bases in the middle. CDR3 amino acids: CASSIWGDPWADTQYF. The CDR3 coding sequence is TGTGCCAGTAGTATTTGGGGGGATCCCTGGGCAGATACGCAGTATTTT.

The chain has TRBV27 and TRBJ2-7; 9 bases are shared with TRBD1. The germline V gene has CDR1 MNHEY and CDR2 SMNVEV (reference sequence). The J segment lost 5 bases and the V segment lost 3 bases, leaving 11 bases of the junction unmatched. This CDR3 comprises 16 residues. CDR3 DNA sequence: TGTGCCAGCAGTTTCCCCTCCGGACAGGGGAGGAACGAGCAGTACTTC. Translation: CASSFPSGQGRNEQYF.

This clone was found once. V usage is TRBV6-1 and J usage is TRBJ1-1, with TRBD1 identical over 9 bases. The CDR3 has 17 residues. Per germline, CDR1 MNHNS and CDR2 SASEGT. Germline trimming cut 4 bases from V and 2 bases from J; bases unmatched to any gene: 11. This chain's CDR3 is CASSAAGTGYLNTEAFF. As DNA, the CDR3 is TGTGCCAGCAGTGCTGCCGGGACAGGGTACCTAAACACTGAAGCTTTCTTT.

This rearrangement joins TRBV15 to TRBJ1-5, with a weak D call TRBD1 (5 bases). With 0 bases removed from V and 7 bases from J, the gap between germline ends came to 13 bases. This CDR3 contains 15 residues. The germline V gene encodes CDR1 LNHNV and CDR2 YYDKDF (reference sequence). The CDR3 loop reads CATSRDGAGQQPQHF. In DNA form, the CDR3 reads TGTGCCACCAGCAGAGATGGGGCAGGTCAGCAGCCCCAGCATTTT.

This chain connects TRBV19 to TRBJ2-3, with D perhaps TRBD2 (6 bases). The CDR3 spans 15 residues. CDR1 LNHDA and CDR2 SQIVND come from the germline V gene (reference sequence). Trimming took 7 bases from V and 1 from J, leaving 15 bases between them. CDR3 amino acids: CASTSRDSRTDTQYF. The CDR3 nucleotides are TGTGCCAGTACCTCCCGGGACTCCCGCACAGATACGCAGTATTTT. Using reference TRBV19 and TRBJ2-3 for the parts outside the CDR3, the full variable domain is DGGITQSPKYLFRKEGQNVTLSCEQNLNHDAMYWYRQDPGQGLRLIYYSQIVNDFQKGDIAEGYSVSREKKESFPLTVTSAQKNPTAFYLCASTSRDSRTDTQYFGPGTRLTVL.

The V and J genes are TRBV21-1 and TRBJ2-6; TRBD2 reflects the table's D call only, with no check against the DNA. TRBV21-1 is deemed a pseudogene. The CDR3 length is 16 residues. For the CDR3, the DNA is TGTGCCAGCAGCAAATATGCTAACTCTGGGGCCAACGTCCTGACTTTC. Protein sequence: CASSKYANSGANVLTF.

The genes are TRBV7-9 and TRBJ1-4; TRBD1 matches at 8 bases. V shed 5 bases, J shed 5 bases, and the junction held 10 bases outside the gene matches. Germline V gene lookup returns CDR1 SEHNR and CDR2 FQNEAQ (reference sequence). The CDR3 sequence is 16 residues long. DNA for the CDR3: TGTGCCAGCAGCCCCACATGGGACAGGCCAAATGAAAAACTGTTTTTT. As protein: CASSPTWDRPNEKLFF.

This chain links TRBV5-1 with TRBJ1-3, with TRBD1 as a possible D gene (5 bases). Germline CDR1 and CDR2: SGHRS and YFSETQ. The CDR3 runs to 14 residues. Trimming shortened V by 4 bases and J by 7 bases, and 15 bases separated the two germline ends. CDR3: CASSAGDPRNTIYF. CDR3 DNA sequence: TGCGCCAGCAGCGCGGGGGACCCGCGGAACACCATATATTTT.

The chain couples TRBV11-2 to TRBJ2-3; 7 bases are a match to TRBD1. The CDR3 consists of 13 residues. Per the germline V gene, CDR1 is SGHAT and CDR2 is FQNNGV. J was trimmed by 3 bases and V by 5 bases; bases with no gene match: 2. In DNA, the CDR3 is TGTGCCAGCAGCCGACAGGGTACAGATACGCAGTATTTT. Translated: CASSRQGTDTQYF.

CDR3 region: CASSLPSGGTDTQYF. In nucleotides, the CDR3 is TGTGCCAGCAGCTTACCTAGCGGGGGCACAGATACGCAGTATTTT. The chain recombines TRBV13 with TRBJ2-3; 9 nucleotides align to TRBD2. The length of the CDR3 is 15 residues. Germline V lookup: CDR1 PRHDT, CDR2 FYEKMQ (reference sequence). With V trimmed by 2 bases and J by 1 base, 1 base remained unmatched.

V gene TRBV24-1 combines with J gene TRBJ1-6, with D tentatively TRBD1 (6 bases). The CDR3 loop spans 16 amino acids. In germline, CDR1 is KGHDR, CDR2 SFDVKD. Trimming removed 10 bases at V and 7 bases at J, with 22 bases between. This chain's CDR3 is CATGGALSFSNSPLHF. The CDR3 DNA follows: TGTGCCACGGGGGGGGCCCTTAGCTTTTCGAATTCACCCCTCCACTTT.